These 15 T cell receptor beta chains were all obtained from the same sample, sequenced in a study of early T cells in non-severe SARS-CoV-2 infection. TCRdb passed the 5' RACE reads through MiXCR, listing each CDR3 protein once. The sample lists around 80,000 distinct CDR3 sequences, more than 9% occurring once. This material consisted of whole blood, taken at baseline. The origin of the receptors is an adult who was a healthcare worker with PCR-confirmed SARS-CoV-2 infection or an uninfected control (not recorded which).

This clonotype was counted only a few times. J is TRBJ2-1 and V is TRBV6-2 or TRBV6-3; TRBD2 matches 10 bases. The CDR3 consists of 19 residues. J gave up 7 bases and V 4 bases, and 19 bases lay outside the gene matches. Germline lookup yields CDR1 MNHEY and CDR2 SVGEGT. This CDR3 is CASSFRLLPLAGERNEQFF. The CDR3 DNA is TGTGCCAGCAGTTTCCGTCTCCTTCCTCTAGCGGGAGAGAGGAATGAGCAGTTCTTC.

A few counts support this clonotype. The chain uses TRBV12-3 or TRBV12-4 and TRBJ2-1; D remains ambiguous. The CDR3 is 14 amino acids. V lost 6 bases and J 8 bases, leaving 17 bases between the germline ends. As DNA, the CDR3 is TGTGCCAGCAGCCCTTTGGGCGGTAGCCATGAGCAGTTCTTC. Translating gives CASSPLGGSHEQFF.

This clonotype was seen a single time. The V and J genes are TRBV19 and TRBJ2-2, with a tentative D call TRBD1 (6 bases). Germline CDR1 and CDR2: LNHDA and SQIVND (reference sequence). The CDR3 sequence is 15 residues long. Trimming took off 5 bases at V and 4 bases at J, with 14 bases between the two ends. CDR3: CASSGQPRGTGELFF. The CDR3 coding sequence is TGTGCCAGTAGTGGACAGCCCCGGGGCACCGGGGAGCTGTTTTTT.

This clonotype was recorded at least ten times. The CDR3 region is CASSQDSRMEGGRDTQYF. The CDR3 nucleotides read TGTGCCAGCAGCCAAGACTCCCGAATGGAGGGAGGGCGAGATACGCAGTATTTT. V is TRBV3-1 and J is TRBJ2-3, with 7 bases fitting TRBD2. This CDR3 region has 18 residues. The V gene end was trimmed by 0 bases and the J gene end by 5 bases; junction bases not matched to a gene: 14. Germline assignment: CDR1 LGHDT and CDR2 YNNKEL (reference sequence).

At least ten counts were recorded for this clonotype. V is TRBV10-3 and J is TRBJ2-7; 7 bases are shared with TRBD1. V lost 3 bases and J lost 0; bases outside the gene matches: 8. Germline lookup yields CDR1 ENHRY and CDR2 SYGVKD. The CDR3 spans 16 residues. Written as DNA, the CDR3 is TGTGCCATCAGTGAAGCTGAGGGACAGTACTCCTACGAGCAGTACTTC. This codes for CAISEAEGQYSYEQYF.

On this clonotype: This is likely a read error, given that the CDR3 carries no conserved phenylalanine or tryptophan at its end. The J gene is TRBJ2-7, the V gene TRBV19; possible D gene TRBD1, 5 bases. This CDR3 region has 14 residues. Germline loops: CDR1 LNHDA, CDR2 SQIVND (reference sequence). V gave up 8 bases and J gave up 4 bases, with 18 bases separating them. This CDR3 reads CASGTRTREYEQYY. The CDR3 DNA reads TGTGCCAGTGGTACCCGGACCAGGGAATACGAGCAGTACTAC.

The table lists this clonotype with many counts. This chain uses TRBV30 with TRBJ1-1; no clear D gene. Per germline, CDR1 GTSNPN and CDR2 SVGIG (reference sequence). Trimming stripped 0 bases from V and 8 bases from J, with 13 bases between. The length of the CDR3 is 13 residues. CDR3 protein: CAWSVRVLAEAFF. CDR3 DNA: TGTGCCTGGAGTGTAAGGGTTTTGGCCGAAGCTTTCTTT. Supplemented by reference TRBV30 and TRBJ1-1, the full variable domain reads SQTIHQWPATLVQPVGSPLSLECTVEGTSNPNLYWYRQAAGRGLQLLFYSVGIGQISSEVPQNLSASRPQDRQFILSSKKLLLSDSGFYLCAWSVRVLAEAFFGQGTRLTVV.

CDR3: CASSLGGRDYEQYF. The DNA for the CDR3 is TGTGCCAGCTCGTTAGGGGGGCGCGACTACGAGCAGTACTTC. The chain is built from TRBV19 and TRBJ2-7; D possibly uses TRBD1 or TRBD2 (6 bases each). Trimming stripped 9 bases from V and 3 bases from J, with 18 bases between. Germline assignment: CDR1 LNHDA and CDR2 SQIVND (reference sequence). The CDR3 runs 14 residues.

This clonotype was seen a few times. V usage is TRBV3-1 and J usage is TRBJ2-1; 9 nucleotides line up with TRBD2. CDR3 length: 16 residues. Per the germline V gene, CDR1 is LGHDT and CDR2 is YNNKEL (reference sequence). J was trimmed by 6 bases and V by 1 base; bases with no gene match: 7. The CDR3 loop reads CASSQGGGLAPNEQFF. In DNA form, the CDR3 reads TGTGCCAGCAGCCAAGGAGGGGGACTAGCTCCCAATGAGCAGTTCTTC.

This clonotype was seen ten or more times. The rearrangement joins TRBV7-9 to TRBJ1-1; D perhaps matches TRBD1 (6 bases). Germline assignment: CDR1 SEHNR and CDR2 FQNEAQ (reference sequence). The CDR3 has 15 residues. The V end lost 2 bases, the J end lost 4 bases, and 14 bases lay between the germline ends. The CDR3 is CASSLPTGWVTEAFF. CDR3 nucleotides: TGTGCCAGCAGCTTACCGACAGGATGGGTCACTGAAGCTTTCTTT.

This clonotype was seen only a few times. The rearrangement uses TRBV29-1 and TRBJ2-1; D possibly corresponds to TRBD2 (6 bases). Trimming removed 5 bases at V and 9 bases at J, with 20 bases between. Germline loops: CDR1 SQVTM, CDR2 ANQGSEA. The CDR3 spans 14 residues. CDR3 residues: CSVRPGDSRFEQFF. The CDR3 DNA follows: TGCAGCGTTCGACCGGGGGACTCCCGGTTTGAGCAGTTCTTC.

The table lists this clonotype with a count of one. This chain joins TRBV7-2 and TRBJ2-3, with D unresolved. Germline lookup yields CDR1 SGHTA and CDR2 FQGNSA. CDR3 length equals 14 residues. Trimming shortened V by 1 base and J by 1 base, and 6 bases separated the two germline ends. The CDR3 DNA follows: TGTGCCAGCAGCTTAGGGCCCCGCACAGATACGCAGTATTTT. Amino acids: CASSLGPRTDTQYF.

This chain connects TRBV10-2 to TRBJ1-2; no clear D. The V end was cut by 3 bases, the J end by 2 bases, with 10 bases between. This CDR3 has 14 amino acids. Germline CDR1 reads WSHSY; CDR2 reads SAAADI. In nucleotides, the CDR3 is TGCGCCAGCAGTGATCAGCTCAGGAACTATGGCTACACCTTC. The encoded protein is CASSDQLRNYGYTF.

In its sample, this clonotype was seen a few times. The V gene is TRBV12-3 or TRBV12-4, the J gene TRBJ2-3, with TRBD1 matching 9 bases. V lost 4 bases, J lost 12 bases, and 2 bases stayed unmatched. The CDR3 is 11 amino acids. The CDR3 sequence is CASSSQGAQYF. For the CDR3, the DNA is TGTGCCAGCAGTTCACAGGGGGCACAGTATTTT.

The chain recombines TRBV7-9 with TRBJ2-5; the match to TRBD2 covers 13 bases. CDR1 SEHNR and CDR2 FQNEAQ come from the germline V gene (reference sequence). The CDR3 totals 14 residues. Germline trimming cut 3 bases from V and 5 bases from J; bases unmatched to any gene: 0. The CDR3 coding sequence is TGTGCCAGCAGCTTGACTAGCGGGAGGGAGACCCAGTACTTC. Protein: CASSLTSGRETQYF.